The present T cell receptor beta chain was sequenced within a study of cytomegalovirus exposure and HLA in healthy donors. CDR1 SQVTM and CDR2 ANQGSEA come from the germline V gene. The length of the CDR3 is 12 residues. Trimming cost V 7 bases and J 4 bases, with 14 bases left between them. Use of 60 Vbeta and 13 Jbeta primers characterized the PCR. Profiling relied on immunoSEQ multiplex PCR, and the TCRdb table lists in-frame clones only, not all of them. This table has approximately 210,000 clones, roughly four fifths appearing once. The TCR sequence derives from a woman aged 45-65 years in good health and CMV-seropositive. The chain joins TRBV29-1 to TRBJ2-7; no clear D. Material for sequencing was PBMCs. The chain's CDR3 is CSAVGLRYEQYF. Here the CDR3 DNA reads TGCAGCGCCGTCGGGTTGAGGTACGAGCAGTACTTC.